The clone carrying this TCR beta chain was observed a few times. The sample comes from a study of OX40 agonist ivuxolimab in advanced cancers. Overall study context: With a range of roughly 20 to 80, age averaged about 59 years, and 75% to 90% were male. Partial responses occurred in three patients (one hepatocellular carcinoma, two cutaneous melanoma).

Measured with immunoSEQ multiplex PCR; TCRdb has only the in-frame clones, and not every one. The sample records over 30,000 clones, approximately 80% being singletons. Trimming stripped 2 bases from V and 4 bases from J, with 27 bases between. The CDR3 runs 18 residues. The germline V gene has CDR1 GTSNPN and CDR2 SVGIG (reference sequence). The rearrangement joins TRBV30 to TRBJ2-7, with a tentative D call TRBD1 (6 bases). The input for sequencing was CD4+ or CD8+ T cells sorted from blood, taken in a trial of the OX40 agonist ivuxolimab. The receptor comes from an adult with an advanced solid tumor such as melanoma, head and neck, liver or kidney cancer. This CDR3 reads CAWSNRADNRMLPYEQYF. As DNA, the CDR3 is TGTGCCTGGAGTAACAGGGCAGACAATAGGATGTTACCTTACGAGCAGTACTTC.